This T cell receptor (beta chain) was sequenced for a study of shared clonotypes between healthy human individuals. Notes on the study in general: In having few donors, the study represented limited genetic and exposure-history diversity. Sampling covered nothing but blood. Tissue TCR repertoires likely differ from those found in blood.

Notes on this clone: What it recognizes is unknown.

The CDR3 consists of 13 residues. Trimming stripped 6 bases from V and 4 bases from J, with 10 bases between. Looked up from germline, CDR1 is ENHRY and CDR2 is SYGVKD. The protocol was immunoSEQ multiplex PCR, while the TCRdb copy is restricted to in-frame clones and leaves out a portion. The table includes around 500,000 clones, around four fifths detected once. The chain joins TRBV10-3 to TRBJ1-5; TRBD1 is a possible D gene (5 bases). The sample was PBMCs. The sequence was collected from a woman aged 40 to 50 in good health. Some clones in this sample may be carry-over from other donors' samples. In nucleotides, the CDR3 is TGTGCCATCAGGGGGACGGAAAATCAGCCCCAGCATTTT. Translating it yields CAIRGTENQPQHF.